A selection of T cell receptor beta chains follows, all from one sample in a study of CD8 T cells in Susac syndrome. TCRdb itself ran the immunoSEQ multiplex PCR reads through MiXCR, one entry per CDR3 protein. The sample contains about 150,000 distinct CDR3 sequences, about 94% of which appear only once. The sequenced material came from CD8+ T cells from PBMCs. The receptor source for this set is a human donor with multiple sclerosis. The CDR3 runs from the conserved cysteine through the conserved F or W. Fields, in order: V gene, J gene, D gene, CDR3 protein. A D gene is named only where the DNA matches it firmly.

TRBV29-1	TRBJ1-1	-	CSVRPGGAPTEAFF
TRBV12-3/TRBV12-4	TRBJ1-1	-	CASSPTTGREVDTEAFF
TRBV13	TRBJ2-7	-	CAHRPGGKETYEQYF
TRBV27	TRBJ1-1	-	CASSSGAWTEAFF
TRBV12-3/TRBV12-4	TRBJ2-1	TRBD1	CASSSVQGAGNEQFF
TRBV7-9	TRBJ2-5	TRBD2	CASSTATSLETQYF
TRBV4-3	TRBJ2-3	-	CASSQVGSDTQYF
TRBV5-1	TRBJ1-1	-	CASSYSPGQNTEAFF
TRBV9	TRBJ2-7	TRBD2	CASSLVGGDYEQYF
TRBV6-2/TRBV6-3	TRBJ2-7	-	CASAEPQEYEQYF
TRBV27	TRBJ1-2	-	CASSFQGSAYGYTF